The text below deals with one TCR beta chain. Its antigen remains unknown. The source of the sample is a study of shared clonotypes between healthy human individuals. Across the study: CD4 naive cells filled three plates per donor, CD4 memory three, CD8 naive two and CD8 memory one.

Whole-study findings and limits: What naive subsets generally showed was a larger estimated richness than memory subsets showed.

The germline V gene has CDR1 LNHDA and CDR2 SQIVND (reference sequence). This CDR3 is built from 15 residues. The ends lost 5 bases at V and 3 bases at J; junction bases unmatched: 6. The naive CD8 subset, CD45RO-negative cells positively selected for CCR7, excluded terminally differentiated effector memory CD45RA+ cells. Clones were sequenced by immunoSEQ multiplex PCR, and TCRdb holds only the in-frame ones, with some missing. The data hold around 1.9 million clones, with roughly 91% observed a single time. The receptor was isolated from a man between 18 and 29 years old in good health. Some clones in this sample may be carry-over from other donors' samples. The chain couples TRBV19 to TRBJ2-1; 8 bases are shared with TRBD1. Input material: naive CD8+ T cells from PBMCs. CDR3 in DNA: TGTGCCAGTAGTCCGTGGACAGGGAACTACAATGAGCAGTTCTTC. It codes for CASSPWTGNYNEQFF.